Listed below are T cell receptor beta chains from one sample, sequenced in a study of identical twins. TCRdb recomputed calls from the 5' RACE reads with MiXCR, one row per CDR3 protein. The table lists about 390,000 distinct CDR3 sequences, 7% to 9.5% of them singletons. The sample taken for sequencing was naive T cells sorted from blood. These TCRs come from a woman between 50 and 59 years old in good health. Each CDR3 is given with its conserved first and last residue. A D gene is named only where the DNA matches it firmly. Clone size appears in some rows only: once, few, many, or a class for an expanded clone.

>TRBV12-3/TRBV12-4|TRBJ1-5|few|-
CASSLWDRNQPQHF
TGTGCCAGCAGTTTATGGGACCGCAATCAGCCCCAGCATTTT
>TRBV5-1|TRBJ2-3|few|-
CASSPLSSAYPDTQYF
TGCGCCAGCAGCCCACTCTCTAGCGCTTACCCAGATACGCAGTATTTT
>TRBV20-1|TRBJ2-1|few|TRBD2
CSAARFQRDANEQFF
TGCAGTGCCGCTAGATTCCAGCGGGATGCTAATGAGCAGTTCTTC
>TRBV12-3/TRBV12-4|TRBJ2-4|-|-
CASSSMGIQYF
TGTGCCAGCAGTTCTATGGGCATTCAGTACTTC
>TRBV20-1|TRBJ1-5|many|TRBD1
CSAIAGTGIHQPQHF
TGCAGTGCAATCGCCGGGACAGGGATCCATCAGCCCCAGCATTTT
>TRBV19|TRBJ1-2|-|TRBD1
CASSPGTGGYSGYTF
TGTGCCAGTAGTCCGGGCACAGGGGGGTATAGCGGCTACACCTTC
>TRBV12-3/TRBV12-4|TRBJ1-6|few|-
CASSLGGGLNSPLHF
TGTGCCAGCAGTTTAGGAGGAGGGCTGAATTCACCCCTCCACTTT
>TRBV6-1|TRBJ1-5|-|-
CASSEWGGDQPQHF
TGTGCCAGCAGTGAATGGGGAGGCGATCAGCCCCAGCATTTT
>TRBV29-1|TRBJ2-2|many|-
CSVGPLGNTGELFF
TGCAGCGTTGGGCCCCTAGGGAACACCGGGGAGCTGTTTTTT
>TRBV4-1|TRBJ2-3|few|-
CASSQDFGSFTDTQYF
TGCGCCAGCAGCCAAGATTTCGGTAGTTTTACAGATACGCAGTATTTT
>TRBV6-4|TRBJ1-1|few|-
CASSEDIDGTEAFF
TGTGCCAGCAGTGAGGACATTGATGGCACTGAAGCTTTCTTT
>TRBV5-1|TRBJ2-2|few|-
CASSLDRDSSMSGELFF
TGCGCCAGCAGCCTGGACCGGGACTCCTCTATGTCCGGGGAGCTGTTTTTT
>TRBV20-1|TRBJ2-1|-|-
CSAPVGTYYNEQFF
TGCAGTGCACCTGTAGGGACCTACTACAATGAGCAGTTCTTC
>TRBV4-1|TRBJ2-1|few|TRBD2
CASSIGRANEQFF
TGCGCCAGCAGTATCGGGAGGGCCAATGAGCAGTTCTTC
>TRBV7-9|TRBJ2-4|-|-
CASSLAPGTAAF
TGTGCCAGCAGCTTAGCGCCGGGAACCGCGGCGTTC
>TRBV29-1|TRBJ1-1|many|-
CSVEGRMNTEAFF
TGCAGCGTTGAGGGCAGAATGAACACTGAAGCTTTCTTT
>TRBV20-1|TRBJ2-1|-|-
CSASRSARLGNEQFF
TGCAGTGCTAGCCGTAGCGCTCGACTAGGCAATGAGCAGTTCTTC
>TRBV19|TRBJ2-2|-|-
CASSTENTGELFF
TGTGCCAGTAGTACGGAAAACACCGGGGAGCTGTTTTTT
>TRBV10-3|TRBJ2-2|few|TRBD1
CATTGTENTGELFF
TGTGCCACGACCGGGACAGAGAACACCGGGGAGCTGTTTTTT
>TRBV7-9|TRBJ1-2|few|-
CASSLLPQDGYTF
TGTGCCAGCAGCTTATTACCGCAGGATGGCTACACCTTC
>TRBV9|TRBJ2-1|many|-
CASSEESSYNEQFF
TGTGCCAGCAGCGAGGAGAGCTCCTACAATGAGCAGTTCTTC
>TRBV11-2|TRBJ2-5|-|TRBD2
CASSETSGRAVTQYF
TGTGCCAGCAGCGAGACTAGCGGGAGGGCCGTGACCCAGTACTTC
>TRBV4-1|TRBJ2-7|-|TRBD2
CASSQALARLDEQYF
TGCGCCAGCAGCCAAGCACTAGCGAGGCTCGACGAGCAGTACTTC
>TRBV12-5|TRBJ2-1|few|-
CASGLVLGSGGNEQFF
TGTGCTAGTGGTTTGGTACTGGGTAGCGGTGGCAATGAGCAGTTCTTC
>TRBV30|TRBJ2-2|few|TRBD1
CAWSPGTGGTGELFF
TGTGCCTGGAGTCCCGGGACAGGGGGCACCGGGGAGCTGTTTTTT
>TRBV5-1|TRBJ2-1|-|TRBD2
CASSVGTSGRGDRYEQFF
TGCGCCAGCAGCGTCGGGACTAGCGGGAGGGGAGATCGTTATGAGCAGTTCTTC
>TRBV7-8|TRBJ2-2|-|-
CASSLPLTGELFF
TGTGCCAGCAGCTTACCCCTGACCGGGGAGCTGTTTTTT
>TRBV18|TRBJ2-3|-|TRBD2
CASSRPGTSGSVGDTQYF
TGTGCCAGCTCACGACCCGGGACTAGCGGGAGCGTAGGAGATACGCAGTATTTT
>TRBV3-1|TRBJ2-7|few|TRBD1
CASSHGTGSSYEQYF
TGTGCCAGCAGCCACGGGACAGGGAGCTCCTACGAGCAGTACTTC
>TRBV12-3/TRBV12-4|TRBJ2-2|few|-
CASSLRQANTGELFF
TGTGCCAGCAGTTTGAGGCAGGCGAACACCGGGGAGCTGTTTTTT
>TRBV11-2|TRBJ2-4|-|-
CASSLVLAEGAKNIQYF
TGTGCCAGCAGCTTAGTTCTAGCTGAAGGGGCCAAAAACATTCAGTACTTC
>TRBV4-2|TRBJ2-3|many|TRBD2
CASSQDAPSGKDTQYF
TGTGCCAGCAGCCAAGATGCGCCTAGCGGGAAAGATACGCAGTATTTT
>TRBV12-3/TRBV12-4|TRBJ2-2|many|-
CASSPTWGVDTGELFF
TGTGCCAGCAGTCCCACATGGGGTGTGGACACCGGGGAGCTGTTTTTT
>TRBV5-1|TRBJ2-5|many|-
CASSLLGNVGETQYF
TGCGCCAGCAGCTTGTTGGGGAATGTGGGAGAGACCCAGTACTTC
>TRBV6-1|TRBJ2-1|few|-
CATKGTPNEQFF
TGTGCCACTAAAGGGACACCCAATGAGCAGTTCTTC
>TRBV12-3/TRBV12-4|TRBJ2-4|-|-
CASSFVPGSGFKNIQYF
TGTGCCAGCAGTTTCGTCCCGGGATCAGGGTTCAAAAACATTCAGTACTTC
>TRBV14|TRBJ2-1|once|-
CASSQGTHTPDEQFF
TGTGCCAGCAGCCAAGGGACCCATACCCCGGATGAGCAGTTCTTC
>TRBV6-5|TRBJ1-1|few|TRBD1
CASTLSPGQGLNTEAFF
TGTGCCAGCACTTTATCGCCGGGACAGGGGCTGAACACTGAAGCTTTCTTT
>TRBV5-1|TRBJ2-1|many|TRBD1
CASSSGWQGAYDEQFF
TGCGCCAGCAGCTCTGGCTGGCAGGGGGCATACGATGAGCAGTTCTTC
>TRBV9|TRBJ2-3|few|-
CASSAGLASTDTQYF
TGTGCCAGCAGCGCGGGACTTGCTAGCACAGATACGCAGTATTTT
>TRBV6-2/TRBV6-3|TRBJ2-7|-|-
CASSSQSYEQYF
TGTGCCAGCAGTTCCCAGTCTTACGAGCAGTACTTC